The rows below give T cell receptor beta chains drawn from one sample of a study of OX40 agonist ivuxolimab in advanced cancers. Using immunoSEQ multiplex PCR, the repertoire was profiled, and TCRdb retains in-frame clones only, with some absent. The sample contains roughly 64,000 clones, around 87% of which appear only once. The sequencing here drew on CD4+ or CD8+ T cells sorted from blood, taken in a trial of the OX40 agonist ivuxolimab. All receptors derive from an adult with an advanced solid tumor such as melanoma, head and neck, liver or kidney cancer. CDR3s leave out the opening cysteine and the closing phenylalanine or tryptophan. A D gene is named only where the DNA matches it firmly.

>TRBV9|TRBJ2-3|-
ASSIGGLGTPSNTQY
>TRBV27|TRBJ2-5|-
ASWGEETQY
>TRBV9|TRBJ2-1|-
ASSVGRNSYNEQF
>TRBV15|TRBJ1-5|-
ATSRDWGGHQPQH
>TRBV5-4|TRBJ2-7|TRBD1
ASSLSGTGHLGD
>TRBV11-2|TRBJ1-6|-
ASSSRGEILSLH
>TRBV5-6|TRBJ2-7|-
ASSVNAAEQY
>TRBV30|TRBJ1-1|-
AWSPPDGLMNTEAF
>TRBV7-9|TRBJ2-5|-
ASSLKGLETQY
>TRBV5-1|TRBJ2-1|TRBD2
ASSRALAANEQF
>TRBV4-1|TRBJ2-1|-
ASQEGPSSYNEQF
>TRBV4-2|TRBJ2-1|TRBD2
ASSQTSGSNEQF
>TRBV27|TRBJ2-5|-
ASSLIGEETQY
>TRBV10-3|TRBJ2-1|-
AIFHLDNNEQF
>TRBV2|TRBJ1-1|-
ARSKVPNQRTEAF
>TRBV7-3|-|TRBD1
ASSSGQGADYEQY
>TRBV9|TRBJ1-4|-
ASSVAGLEGEKLF
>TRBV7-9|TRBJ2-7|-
ASSAGTQASSSYEQY
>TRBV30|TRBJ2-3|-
AWERFDGTDTQY
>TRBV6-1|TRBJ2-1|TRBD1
ASRVDRGWYNEQF
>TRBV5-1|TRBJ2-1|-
ASSWAAGFSGNNEQF
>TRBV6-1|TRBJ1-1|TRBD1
ASSETSTGFAF
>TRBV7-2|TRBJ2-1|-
ASSLWSGGGNEQF
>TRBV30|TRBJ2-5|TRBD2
AWSVVAGVGETQY
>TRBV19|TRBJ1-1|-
ASRPVLGALTEAF
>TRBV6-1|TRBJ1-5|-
ASSGGRGIRQPQH